This TCR beta chain derives from a study of T cell responses to AZD1222 COVID-19 vaccine. Whole-study results and caveats: In the spike-specific TCR repertoire, nearly half reportedly target unmutated variant regions. AZD1222 recipients seropositive at baseline numbered only 6 or 7. Clonal diversity was possibly underestimated; the donors were predominantly white British and more often female.

The assay was immunoSEQ multiplex PCR, and TCRdb's table has in-frame clones only and misses some. The table shows some 120,000 clones, with about 91% occurring only once. Trimming removed 5 bases at V and 7 bases at J, with 12 bases between. The germline gives CDR1 SEHNR, CDR2 FQNEAQ (reference sequence). This CDR3 has 13 amino acids. With respect to this clone: Its antigen is not known.

This receptor was obtained from an adult in good health. The chain combines TRBV7-9 with TRBJ1-5; D not resolved. This specimen consisted of peripheral blood, obtained on day 0 of AZD1222 vaccination. The chain's CDR3 is CASSQRARQPQHF. CDR3 sequence (DNA): TGTGCCAGCAGCCAGAGGGCACGGCAGCCCCAGCATTTT. The full variable domain, with the rest looked up from reference TRBV7-9 and TRBJ1-5, is DTGVSQNPRHKITKRGQNVTFRCDPISEHNRLYWYRQTLGQGPEFLTYFQNEAQLEKSRLLSDRFSAERPKGSFSTLEIQRTEQGDSAMYLCASSQRARQPQHFGDGTRLSIL.